What follows describes a single T cell receptor (beta chain). Antigen unknown. CDR3 size: 14 residues. Germline CDR1 SGDLS, CDR2 YYNGEE. The ends were cut back, 0 bases at V and 4 bases at J, with 8 bases in the middle. This sample was included in a study of cytomegalovirus exposure and HLA in healthy donors. General study points: It was reported in a later analysis that an Asian-associated ancestry cluster showed fewer N-insertions than the approximately 670-donor mean. An analysis done earlier found most TCR beta V segments productive about 87% or about 30% of the time. Solely CMV serostatus was available to characterize immune exposure.

PCR amplification relied on 60 Vbeta primers (plus 13 Jbeta primers). Clones were sequenced by immunoSEQ multiplex PCR, and TCRdb holds only the in-frame ones, with some missing. The sample includes about 150,000 clones, about two thirds of them seen just once. The sequencing input was PBMCs. The clonotype comes from a man between 45 and 60 years old in good health and CMV-seropositive. This rearrangement joins TRBV9 to TRBJ2-1, with a possible D match to TRBD2 (5 bases). This CDR3 is CASSVAGKYNEQFF. Here the CDR3 DNA reads TGTGCCAGCAGCGTAGCGGGAAAATACAATGAGCAGTTCTTC.